This T cell receptor (beta chain) was captured in a study of Ad26.COV2.S vaccination and SARS-CoV-2 variants. For the study at large: The donor belonged to the COV1001 Ad26.COV2.S trial arm. Ad26.COV2.S shots went into the muscle once or twice, 56 days apart.

As concerns this clone: Its antigen is unknown.

Here immunoSEQ multiplex PCR was the method, and the copy in TCRdb shows in-frame clones only, minus some. This sample carries about 320,000 clones, approximately 86% of them seen once, and the ten largest clones take approximately 2.2%. The study, taken as a whole, reports: Analyses that measured TCR breadth and depth may have underestimated total T cell responses. It was reported that spike-specific CD8+ and CD4+ T cell responses were substantially broad after vaccination.

CDR3 length: 18 residues. The treatment is: roughly 20 received Ad26.COV2.S at low or high dose, single or two shots; several received placebo; per-sample allocation not given. Samples were taken on day 63 after the first vaccine or placebo injection. The sample consisted of peripheral blood, taken in a trial of Ad26.COV2.S vaccine versus placebo. The chain is built from TRBV12-2 and TRBJ1-5. TRBV12-2 is annotated as a pseudogene. The source is a person between 18 and 65 years old who received the Ad26.COV2.S COVID-19 vaccine or a placebo. For the CDR3, the DNA is TGTGCAAGTCGGGAACGACGGCGGGGGGTTCTGGTAAATCAGCCCCAGCATTTT. It translates to CASRERRRGVLVNQPQHF.